Listed here are 23 T cell receptor beta chains from one sample, sequenced in a study of Tregs in tolerant kidney transplant recipients. Sequencing was performed with immunoSEQ multiplex PCR; in TCRdb, only in-frame clones are kept and a portion is missing. Of some 66,000 clones in the sample, more than 90% were seen once. Material: CD8+ T cells from blood, obtained before the transplant. The receptors were sampled from a human donor who received a combined kidney and bone marrow transplant.

The chain has TRBV7-2 and TRBJ2-7; D perhaps matches TRBD1 (5 bases). The germline gives CDR1 SGHTA, CDR2 FQGNSA. Trimming cost V 6 bases and J 3 bases, with 12 bases left between them. The CDR3 totals 13 residues. The CDR3 DNA follows: TGTGCCAGCAGTCATGACAGAAACTACGAGCAGTACTTC. The encoded protein is CASSHDRNYEQYF.

CDR3 DNA sequence: TGTGCCAGCAGTGAAACAATAGCTCGAGAGACCCAGTACTTC. Translated, it gives CASSETIARETQYF. V and J are TRBV2 and TRBJ2-5; D uncertain. Trimming shortened V by 2 bases and J by 4 bases, and 11 bases separated the two germline ends. Germline V gene sequence: CDR1 SNHLY, CDR2 FYNNEI. This CDR3 has 14 residues.

The CDR3 region has the DNA TGTGCCAGCAGCCGAAAGACAGGGCCATATCGAGAGACCCAGTACTTC. It codes for CASSRKTGPYRETQYF. The J gene is TRBJ2-5, the V gene TRBV14, with 7 bases identical to TRBD1. Germline trimming cut 4 bases from V and 4 bases from J; bases unmatched to any gene: 12. The germline V gene encodes CDR1 SGHDN and CDR2 FVKESK. CDR3 length: 16 amino acids.

This sequence joins TRBV7-9 and TRBJ2-1, with TRBD2 matching 8 bases. V was pared by 5 bases and J by 7 bases, with 16 bases of the junction left unmatched. Germline V lookup: CDR1 SEHNR, CDR2 FQNEAQ (reference sequence). The CDR3 is made up of 17 amino acids. CDR3 sequence reads: CASSARPGAGVSNEQFF. The CDR3 DNA sequence: TGTGCCAGCAGCGCCCGCCCAGGAGCGGGAGTGAGTAATGAGCAGTTCTTC.

This clone is a singleton in its sample. V usage is TRBV27 and J usage is TRBJ2-2; D unresolved. The CDR3 is 14 residues long. V lost 3 bases and J 6 bases, leaving 11 bases between the germline ends. The germline gives CDR1 MNHEY, CDR2 SMNVEV (reference sequence). The CDR3 region is CASSLGFYAGELFF. CDR3 nucleotides: TGTGCCAGCAGTTTGGGCTTCTATGCCGGGGAGCTGTTTTTT.

The chain has TRBV29-1 and TRBJ1-2; 8 bases map to TRBD1. Trimming took 6 bases from V and 3 from J; bases not matched to a gene: 9. The CDR3 sequence is 14 residues long. The germline V gene encodes CDR1 SQVTM and CDR2 ANQGSEA. Here the CDR3 reads CSVENPDRDYGYTF. DNA of the CDR3: TGCAGCGTCGAAAATCCGGACAGGGACTATGGCTACACCTTC.

The chain recombines TRBV7-9 with TRBJ2-7, with 8 bases identical to TRBD1. Germline V gives CDR1 SEHNR, CDR2 FQNEAQ (reference sequence). The CDR3 is made up of 13 amino acids. V lost 5 bases, J lost 4 bases, and 4 bases stayed unmatched. The CDR3 is CASSIRQGYEQYF. The CDR3 DNA is TGTGCCAGCAGCATCCGACAGGGGTACGAGCAGTACTTC. Filled out from reference TRBV7-9 and TRBJ2-7, the complete variable domain reads DTGVSQNPRHKITKRGQNVTFRCDPISEHNRLYWYRQTLGQGPEFLTYFQNEAQLEKSRLLSDRFSAERPKGSFSTLEIQRTEQGDSAMYLCASSIRQGYEQYFGPGTRLTVT.

V usage is TRBV7-9 and J usage is TRBJ2-7; 7 positions match TRBD1. V was pared by 5 bases and J by 4 bases, with 11 bases of the junction left unmatched. The CDR3 contains 15 residues. CDR1 SEHNR and CDR2 FQNEAQ come from the germline V gene (reference sequence). CDR3 amino acids: CASSPGTVIQYEQYF. The CDR3 DNA reads as TGTGCCAGCAGCCCCGGGACAGTCATACAATACGAGCAGTACTTC.

The chain couples TRBV5-5 to TRBJ1-1; D is unresolved. Trimming shortened V by 0 bases and J by 7 bases, and 10 bases separated the two germline ends. The CDR3 has 13 amino acids. Per the germline V gene, CDR1 is SGHKS and CDR2 is YYEKEE (reference sequence). CDR3 in DNA: TGTGCCAGCAGCTTGGGTATACGGGATGAAGCTTTCTTT. Residues: CASSLGIRDEAFF.

V and J are TRBV6-5 and TRBJ1-2; D is ambiguous. V dropped 4 bases and J dropped 8 bases, with 14 bases sitting between them. Germline V gives CDR1 MNHEY, CDR2 SVGAGI. This CDR3 is built from 13 residues. This chain's CDR3 is CASSSRGREGYTF. The CDR3 region has the DNA TGTGCCAGCAGTTCCCGGGGAAGGGAAGGCTACACCTTC.

This chain joins TRBV7-9 and TRBJ2-2, with 7 positions matching TRBD1. CDR1 and CDR2 (germline): SEHNR, FQNEAQ (reference sequence). This CDR3 is built from 13 residues. The trim removed 8 bases at V and 7 bases at J, leaving 7 bases unmatched. The CDR3 spells CASGTARHGELFF. CDR3 DNA: TGTGCCAGCGGGACAGCCAGACACGGGGAGCTGTTTTTT.

The rearrangement uses TRBV15 and TRBJ1-1, with D tentatively TRBD1 (5 bases). The ends were cut back, 0 bases at V and 6 bases at J, with 8 bases in the middle. Germline CDR1 reads LNHNV; CDR2 reads YYDKDF (reference sequence). This CDR3 has 13 amino acids. DNA of the CDR3: TGTGCCACCAGCAGAGACAGGGCCTCTGAAGCTTTCTTT. This codes for CATSRDRASEAFF. The variable domain in full, completed from reference TRBV15 and TRBJ1-1, reads DAMVIQNPRYQVTQFGKPVTLSCSQTLNHNVMYWYQQKSSQAPKLLFHYYDKDFNNEADTPDNFQSRRPNTSFCFLDIRSPGLGDTAMYLCATSRDRASEAFFGQGTRLTVV.

The V gene is TRBV19, the J gene TRBJ2-1, with D possibly matching TRBD2 (5 bases). The CDR3 is 15 amino acids. Per germline, CDR1 LNHDA and CDR2 SQIVND (reference sequence). Trimming stripped 2 bases from V and 7 bases from J, with 15 bases between. The CDR3 DNA reads as TGTGCCAGTAGTATACTAGCACTGTCGGGTAATGAGCAGTTCTTC. Its translation is CASSILALSGNEQFF.

The V call is TRBV7-8, the J call TRBJ2-5; 7 positions match TRBD1. The DNA end lines up better with TRBJ2-7; the J call may be wrong. The CDR3 is 14 residues long. Germline assignment: CDR1 SGHVS and CDR2 FQNEAQ. The CDR3 is CASSPMTGSHEQYF. CDR3 DNA: TGTGCCAGCAGCCCTATGACAGGGTCCCACGAGCAGTACTTC.

V is TRBV4-1 and J is TRBJ1-5; the match to TRBD1 covers 7 bases. The germline gives CDR1 MGHRA, CDR2 YSYEKL. The V segment lost 4 bases and the J segment 4 bases; nucleotides outside the gene matches: 1. This CDR3 is 13 amino acids long. CDR3 sequence reads: CASSPTGNQPQHF. The DNA for the CDR3 is TGCGCCAGCAGCCCGACAGGGAATCAGCCCCAGCATTTT.

The rearrangement joins TRBV4-3 to TRBJ2-5, with D perhaps matching TRBD1 (5 bases). From germline, CDR1 is LGHNA and CDR2 YSLEER. Deletions cut 4 bases from V and 2 bases from J, with 8 bases between. This CDR3 is built from 13 residues. The CDR3 DNA reads TGCGCCAGCAGCCTTGACAGTCAAGAGACCCAGTACTTC. Translation gives CASSLDSQETQYF.

The chain is built from TRBV27 and TRBJ2-7; D remains unclear. V gave up 3 bases and J gave up 2 bases, with 11 bases separating them. Germline values: CDR1 MNHEY, CDR2 SMNVEV (reference sequence). This CDR3 is built from 14 residues. The CDR3 DNA sequence: TGTGCCAGCAGTTTCAGCGAAACCGCCTACGAGCAGTACTTC. Protein: CASSFSETAYEQYF.

This rearrangement joins TRBV10-3 to TRBJ2-2; 7 bases fit TRBD2. The CDR3 loop spans 13 amino acids. V shed 6 bases, J shed 4 bases, and the junction held 2 bases outside the gene matches. Germline V lookup: CDR1 ENHRY, CDR2 SYGVKD. In nucleotides, the CDR3 is TGTGCCATCAGCGGGGGGATCACCGGGGAGCTGTTTTTT. It is translated as CAISGGITGELFF.

This clone was seen just once. DNA for the CDR3: TGTGCCAGCAGCTTAGGGGGAGCGTCAAGAGATACGCAGTATTTT. As protein: CASSLGGASRDTQYF. The chain links TRBV7-8 to TRBJ2-3; perhaps TRBD2 as D (5 bases). From germline, CDR1 is SGHVS and CDR2 FQNEAQ. The CDR3 is made up of 15 amino acids. The V gene lost 1 base and the J gene lost 5 bases, with 13 bases spanning the gap.

The J gene is TRBJ2-5, the V gene TRBV5-6, with TRBD1 identical over 8 bases. The CDR3 contains 16 residues. CDR1 and CDR2 (germline): SGHDT, YYEEEE. V shed 4 bases, J shed 0 bases, and the junction held 8 bases outside the gene matches. The CDR3 DNA reads as TGTGCCAGCAGCAACCGACAGGGGAGGTACCAAGAGACCCAGTACTTC. Translating gives CASSNRQGRYQETQYF.

The chain recombines TRBV5-1 with TRBJ2-7; no clear D. This CDR3 is built from 14 residues. Germline CDR1 reads SGHRS; CDR2 reads YFSETQ. V lost 2 bases to trimming and J lost 2 bases, with 11 bases between them. The CDR3 DNA follows: TGCGCCAGCAGCTTTGATACCAGTACCTACGAGCAGTACTTC. Residues: CASSFDTSTYEQYF.

The CDR3 loop reads CASSQSSSASGEKLFF. The CDR3 DNA sequence: TGCGCCAGCAGCCAAAGTTCGTCAGCCTCGGGTGAAAAACTGTTTTTT. The V call is TRBV4-1, the J call TRBJ1-4; no reliable D call. V gave up 2 bases and J gave up 7 bases, with 17 bases separating them. This CDR3 region has 16 residues. Germline lookup yields CDR1 MGHRA and CDR2 YSYEKL.

The genes are TRBV4-2 and TRBJ2-3, with D possibly TRBD2 on 5 matching bases. The CDR3 is made up of 15 amino acids. Trimming cost V 1 base and J 2 bases, with 10 bases left between them. The germline V gene has CDR1 LGHNA and CDR2 YNFKEQ. In nucleotides, the CDR3 is TGTGCCAGCAGCCAAGTAGCGCAGTACACAGATACGCAGTATTTT. This encodes CASSQVAQYTDTQYF.